Each of the 5 T cell receptor beta chains below was sequenced from the same sample in a study of blood T cell repertoires in COVID-19. The assay was immunoSEQ multiplex PCR, and TCRdb's table has in-frame clones only and misses some. Counted here are 150,000 to 200,000 clones, about four fifths occurring once; the ten biggest clones make up about 7%. Material for sequencing was peripheral blood. These TCRs come from a man between 65 and 85 years old with active or convalescent COVID-19.

The genes are TRBV9 and TRBJ1-1; D perhaps matches TRBD1 (6 bases). The CDR3 runs 13 residues. Trimming shortened V by 4 bases and J by 4 bases, and 11 bases separated the two germline ends. Per germline, CDR1 SGDLS and CDR2 YYNGEE. The CDR3 DNA reads TGTGCCAGCAGCCAGGGGCAACGCACTGAAGCTTTCTTT. Protein product: CASSQGQRTEAFF.

V usage is TRBV6-1 and J usage is TRBJ1-2; a weak D match, TRBD1 (6 bases). Germline V gives CDR1 MNHNS, CDR2 SASEGT. This CDR3 contains 17 residues. V lost 0 bases to trimming and J lost 8 bases, with 22 bases between them. The CDR3, as DNA: TGTGCCAGCAGTGAAGCCCACCTTACAGGGCGGTGGGAGGGCTACACCTTC. Protein product: CASSEAHLTGRWEGYTF.

The chain has TRBV5-1 and TRBJ2-3, with 12 bases that match TRBD2. Trimming removed 0 bases from V and 7 bases from J; junction bases left unmatched: 6. Germline CDR1 reads SGHRS; CDR2 reads YFSETQ. CDR3 length: 16 amino acids. CDR3 nucleotide sequence: TGCGCCAGCAGCTTGGCGACTAGCGGGGGTAGAAATACGCAGTATTTT. Its translation: CASSLATSGGRNTQYF.

The chain is built from TRBV7-3 and TRBJ1-2, with 7 bases matching TRBD1. Germline V lookup: CDR1 SGHTA, CDR2 FQGTGA. The CDR3 loop spans 14 amino acids. Germline trimming cut 5 bases from V and 8 bases from J; bases unmatched to any gene: 11. DNA for the CDR3: TGTGCCAGCAGCCAGGGGGATTCCGACTGGGGCTACACCTTC. Translating it yields CASSQGDSDWGYTF.

This clone has a single count. V and J are TRBV5-1 and TRBJ1-1, with TRBD1 as a possible D gene (5 bases). The germline V gene has CDR1 SGHRS and CDR2 YFSETQ. CDR3 size: 15 residues. Trimming shortened V by 2 bases and J by 5 bases, and 16 bases separated the two germline ends. CDR3 in amino acids: CASSFSGDGGTEAFF. Written as DNA, the CDR3 is TGCGCCAGCAGCTTTTCGGGGGACGGGGGTACTGAAGCTTTCTTT. Full variable domain (missing parts from reference TRBV5-1 and TRBJ1-1): KAGVTQTPRYLIKTRGQQVTLSCSPISGHRSVSWYQQTPGQGLQFLFEYFSETQRNKGNFPGRFSGRQFSNSRSEMNVSTLELGDSALYLCASSFSGDGGTEAFFGQGTRLTVV.